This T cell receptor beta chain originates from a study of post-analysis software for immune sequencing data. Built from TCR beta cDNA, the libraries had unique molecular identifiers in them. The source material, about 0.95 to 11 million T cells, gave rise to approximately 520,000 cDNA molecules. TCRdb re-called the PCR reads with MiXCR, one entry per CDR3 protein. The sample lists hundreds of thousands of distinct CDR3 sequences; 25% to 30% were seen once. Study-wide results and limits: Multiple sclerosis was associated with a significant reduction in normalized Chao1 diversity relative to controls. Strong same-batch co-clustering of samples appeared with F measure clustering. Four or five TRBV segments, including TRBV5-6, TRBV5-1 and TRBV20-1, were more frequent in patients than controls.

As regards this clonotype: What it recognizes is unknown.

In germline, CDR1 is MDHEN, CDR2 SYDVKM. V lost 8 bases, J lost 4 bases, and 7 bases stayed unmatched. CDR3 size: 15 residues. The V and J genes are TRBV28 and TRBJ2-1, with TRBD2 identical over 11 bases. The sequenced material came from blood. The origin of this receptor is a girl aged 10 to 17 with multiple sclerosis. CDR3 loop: CASLNSGRAYNEQFF. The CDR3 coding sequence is TGTGCCAGCTTGAATAGCGGGAGGGCGTACAATGAGCAGTTCTTC.